The rows below give T cell receptor beta chains drawn from one sample of a study of tumor-infiltrating lymphocytes in oesophageal squamous cell carcinoma. TCRdb re-called the PCR reads through MiXCR, storing one row per CDR3 protein. The sample yields 24,000 or so distinct CDR3 sequences, 30% to 40% seen once. Sequencing was performed on esophageal tumor tissue. The source is a male donor with esophageal squamous cell carcinoma. Each CDR3 is given with its conserved first and last residue. D genes are given only for firm matches. Some rows mark clone size as missing; the rest say once, few, many or name a class of expanded clone.

CDR3 | DNA | J | size | D | V
CASSPMGETQYF | TGTGCCAGCAGCCCAATGGGGGAGACCCAGTACTTC | TRBJ2-5 | few | NA | TRBV7-6
CASSEAQKRTGAAYEQYF | TGTGCCAGCAGTGAAGCCCAGAAAAGGACAGGGGCTGCCTACGAGCAGTACTTC | TRBJ2-7 | many | TRBD1 | TRBV6-1
CASSSRLAGNTGELYF | TGTGCCAGCAGCTCCCGACTAGCGGGGAACACCGGGGAGCTGTACTTC | TRBJ2-3 | NA | TRBD2 | TRBV7-4
CASTRDRSGNTIYF | TGTGCCAGCACCCGAGACAGGTCTGGAAACACCATATATTTT | TRBJ1-3 | NA | NA | TRBV7-9
CASSLATQQETQYF | TGCGCCAGCAGCTTGGCCACTCAACAAGAGACCCAGTACTTC | TRBJ2-5 | many | NA | TRBV5-1
CSAPTRQGTNYEQYF | TGCAGTGCCCCTACTCGACAGGGAACCAACTACGAGCAGTACTTC | TRBJ2-7 | NA | TRBD1 | TRBV20-1
CASSYLGPGAYEQYF | TGTGCCAGCAGTTACTTAGGCCCGGGGGCCTACGAGCAGTACTTC | TRBJ2-7 | many | NA | TRBV6-6
CASKPPGQGLTFTLHF | TGTGCCAGCAAACCTCCGGGACAGGGGTTGACATTCACCCTCCACTTT | TRBJ1-6 | NA | TRBD1 | TRBV28
CASSPGLSGANVLTF | TGTGCCAGCAGTCCGGGGCTATCTGGGGCCAACGTCCTGACTTTC | TRBJ2-6 | NA | NA | TRBV2
CASSLAGVTEAFF | TGTGCCAGCAGTTTGGCAGGGGTCACTGAAGCTTTCTTT | TRBJ1-1 | many | NA | TRBV27
CASSYRREGGDTQYF | TGCGCCAGCAGCTACCGGCGGGAGGGAGGAGATACGCAGTATTTT | TRBJ2-3 | NA | TRBD2 | TRBV5-1
CASSRWTSGNTDTQYF | TGTGCCAGCAGCAGATGGACTAGCGGGAATACAGATACGCAGTATTTT | TRBJ2-3 | medium-sized | TRBD2 | TRBV7-8
CASSSLDTDTQYF | TGTGCCAGCAGCTCTTTGGATACAGATACGCAGTATTTT | TRBJ2-3 | NA | NA | TRBV7-2
CASSFGRAAGTEAFF | TGTGCCAGCAGCTTTGGCAGGGCCGCCGGCACTGAAGCTTTCTTT | TRBJ1-1 | NA | NA | TRBV7-2
CASTRGRGRRTETQYF | TGTGCCAGCACAAGAGGTCGGGGACGCAGAACAGAGACCCAGTACTTC | TRBJ2-5 | NA | NA | TRBV6-1
CASSPIAGVSYEQYF | TGTGCCAGCAGCCCCATAGCGGGAGTTTCCTACGAGCAGTACTTC | TRBJ2-7 | many | TRBD2 | TRBV6-1
CVSTGFSYEQYF | TGTGTCAGCACAGGGTTTAGCTACGAGCAGTATTTT | TRBJ2-3 | few | NA | TRBV28
CASSMPGLITDTQYF | TGTGCCAGTAGTATGCCGGGACTCATCACAGATACGCAGTATTTT | TRBJ2-3 | many | NA | TRBV19
CASSLAPWEEQFF | TGTGCCAGCAGCTTGGCCCCCTGGGAAGAGCAGTTCTTC | TRBJ2-1 | NA | NA | TRBV7-3
CASSLQGNTEAFF | TGCGCCAGCAGCTTGCAGGGAAACACTGAAGCTTTCTTT | TRBJ1-1 | NA | NA | TRBV5-1
CASSKGLAYSSYEQYF | TGTGCCAGCAGCAAGGGACTAGCGTATTCCTCCTACGAGCAGTACTTC | TRBJ2-7 | many | TRBD2 | TRBV12-3/TRBV12-4
CASRRVTGELFF | TGTGCCAGCAGAAGGGTCACCGGGGAGCTGTTTTTT | TRBJ2-2 | many | NA | TRBV2
CASSLDSGPYNEQYF | TGTGCCAGCAGCTTAGACAGCGGACCCTACAATGAGCAGTACTTC | TRBJ2-5 | NA | NA | TRBV7-2
CASAPGDRETQYF | TGTGCCAGCGCGCCAGGGGATAGAGAGACCCAGTACTTC | TRBJ2-5 | NA | NA | TRBV5-6
CASSPTGVSEQYF | TGTGCCAGCAGCCCGACAGGGGTCTCCGAGCAGTACTTC | TRBJ2-7 | NA | TRBD1 | TRBV7-2
CASSELLGQGLFF | TGCGCCAGCAGTGAGTTATTGGGACAGGGATTGTTCTTC | TRBJ2-1 | many | TRBD1 | TRBV10-2
CSATRDYEQYF | TGCAGTGCTACCAGGGACTACGAGCAGTACTTC | TRBJ2-7 | once | NA | TRBV20-1
CASRLQGFTYNEQFF | TGTGCCAGCAGGCTACAGGGGTTCACATACAATGAGCAGTTCTTC | TRBJ2-1 | NA | TRBD1 | TRBV6-1
CASSLRAGETQYF | TGTGCCAGCAGCTTACGAGCAGGGGAGACCCAGTACTTC | TRBJ2-5 | NA | NA | TRBV5-6
CANGQGPYEQYF | TGTGCCAATGGACAGGGCCCCTACGAGCAGTACTTC | TRBJ2-7 | NA | TRBD1 | TRBV2
CASSPWAGGPAGELFF | TGTGCCAGCAGCCCATGGGCGGGAGGGCCCGCCGGGGAGCTGTTTTTT | TRBJ2-2 | medium-sized | TRBD2 | TRBV7-3
CASSFRGTLNIQYF | TGTGCCAGCAGCTTCAGGGGGACTTTAAACATTCAGTACTTC | TRBJ2-4 | NA | NA | TRBV11-1
CASSLKAGGSGELYF | TGTGCCAGCAGTTTAAAAGCGGGGGGGTCCGGGGAGCTGTACTTC | TRBJ2-1 | NA | TRBD2 | TRBV27
CATSRGGVSQNTEAFF | TGTGCCACCAGCAGGGGGGGCGTCAGCCAGAACACTGAAGCTTTCTTT | TRBJ1-1 | NA | NA | TRBV15
CASSLSVGQGNAEAFF | TGTGCCAGCAGCTTATCAGTTGGTCAGGGGAACGCTGAAGCTTTCTTT | TRBJ1-1 | NA | NA | TRBV7-2
CASSFRVIGGDEQYF | TGTGCCAGCAGCTTTAGAGTGATAGGGGGCGACGAGCAGTACTTC | TRBJ2-7 | NA | TRBD1 | TRBV7-9
CASSYGGAQSPLHF | TGTGCCAGCAGTTACGGGGGGGCTCAGTCACCCCTCCACTTC | TRBJ2-5 | medium-sized | NA | TRBV6-6
CASSIGGGYRTDTQYF | TGTGCCAGTAGTATAGGAGGCGGGTATAGGACAGATACGCAGTATTTT | TRBJ2-3 | NA | NA | TRBV19
CAATGAINEKLFF | TGTGCCGCCACAGGGGCCATTAATGAAAAACTGTTTTTT | TRBJ1-4 | many | TRBD1 | TRBV10-3
CASISSGRTHEQYF | TGTGCCAGCATCTCTAGCGGGAGGACCCACGAGCAGTACTTC | TRBJ2-7 | NA | TRBD2 | TRBV6-6
CASSATRWETQYF | TGTGCCAGCAGCGCCACTAGGTGGGAGACCCAGTACTTC | TRBJ2-5 | few | NA | TRBV7-8
CASSLEWGETQYF | TGTGCCAGCAGTTTAGAGTGGGGAGAGACCCAGTACTTC | TRBJ2-5 | NA | NA | TRBV12-3/TRBV12-4
CASSFFVRETQYF | TGTGCCAGCAGCTTTTTCGTTAGAGAGACCCAGTACTTC | TRBJ2-5 | NA | NA | TRBV7-2
CASSLELAGAGEQYF | TGTGCCAGCAGCTTAGAACTAGCGGGAGCGGGGGAGCAGTACTTC | TRBJ2-5 | once | TRBD2 | TRBV7-6
CASSLNREIYNEQFF | TGTGCTAGCAGCCTAAACAGGGAGATCTACAATGAGCAGTTCTTC | TRBJ2-1 | NA | NA | TRBV7-6
CASTGTGYQPQHF | TGTGCCAGCACCGGGACAGGGTATCAGCCCCAGCATTTT | TRBJ1-5 | many | TRBD1 | TRBV7-2
CASSFVPRDRSNEQYF | TGCGCCAGCAGCTTCGTTCCACGGGACCGGAGCAATGAGCAGTACTTC | TRBJ2-5 | NA | NA | TRBV5-1
CASSSQGPDTQYF | TGTGCCAGCAGCTCACAGGGTCCAGATACGCAGTATTTT | TRBJ2-3 | medium-sized | NA | TRBV7-9
CASSQLAGGEQFF | TGTGCCAGCAGCCAGCTAGCGGGGGGTGAGCAGTTCTTC | TRBJ2-1 | NA | TRBD2 | TRBV7-2
CATRDTPNTGELYF | TGTGCCACGCGGGACACACCAAACACCGGGGAGCTGTATTTT | TRBJ2-3 | many | NA | TRBV12-3/TRBV12-4
CASSELLAGGQHTDTQYF | TGCGCCAGCAGTGAGTTACTAGCGGGAGGGCAGCACACAGATACGCAGTATTTT | TRBJ2-3 | many | TRBD2 | TRBV10-1